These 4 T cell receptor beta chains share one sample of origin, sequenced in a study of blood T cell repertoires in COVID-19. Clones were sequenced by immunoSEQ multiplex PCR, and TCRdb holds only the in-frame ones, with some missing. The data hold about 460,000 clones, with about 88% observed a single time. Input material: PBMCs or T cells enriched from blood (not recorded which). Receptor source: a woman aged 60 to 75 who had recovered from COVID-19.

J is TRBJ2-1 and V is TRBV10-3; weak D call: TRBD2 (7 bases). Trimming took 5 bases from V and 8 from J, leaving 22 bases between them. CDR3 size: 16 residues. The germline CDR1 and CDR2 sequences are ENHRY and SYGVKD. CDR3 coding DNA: TGTGCCATCAGTAGGGGGGGAGGGAGCGGTATCGATGAGCAGTTCTTC. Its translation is CAISRGGGSGIDEQFF.

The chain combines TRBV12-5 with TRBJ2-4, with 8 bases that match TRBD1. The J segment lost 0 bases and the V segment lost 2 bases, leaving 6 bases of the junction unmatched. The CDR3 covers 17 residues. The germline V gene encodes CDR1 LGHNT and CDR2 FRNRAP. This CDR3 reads CASGLITDRGAKNIQYF. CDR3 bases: TGTGCTAGTGGTTTGATAACCGACAGGGGAGCCAAAAACATTCAGTACTTC.

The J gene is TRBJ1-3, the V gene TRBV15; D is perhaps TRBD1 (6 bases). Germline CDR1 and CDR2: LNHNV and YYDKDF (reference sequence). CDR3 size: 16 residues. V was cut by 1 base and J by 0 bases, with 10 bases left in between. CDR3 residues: CATSRGTVNSGNTIYF. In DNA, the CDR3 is TGTGCCACCAGCAGAGGGACAGTTAACTCTGGAAACACCATATATTTT. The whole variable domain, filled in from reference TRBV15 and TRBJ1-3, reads DAMVIQNPRYQVTQFGKPVTLSCSQTLNHNVMYWYQQKSSQAPKLLFHYYDKDFNNEADTPDNFQSRRPNTSFCFLDIRSPGLGDTAMYLCATSRGTVNSGNTIYFGEGSWLTVV.

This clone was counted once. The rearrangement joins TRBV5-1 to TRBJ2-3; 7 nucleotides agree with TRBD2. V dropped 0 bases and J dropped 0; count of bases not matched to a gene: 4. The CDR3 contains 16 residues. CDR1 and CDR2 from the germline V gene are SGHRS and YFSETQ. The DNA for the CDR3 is TGCGCCAGCAGCTTGGGCGGGGGTGTTAGCACAGATACGCAGTATTTT. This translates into CASSLGGGVSTDTQYF. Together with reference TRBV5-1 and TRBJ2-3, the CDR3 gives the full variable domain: KAGVTQTPRYLIKTRGQQVTLSCSPISGHRSVSWYQQTPGQGLQFLFEYFSETQRNKGNFPGRFSGRQFSNSRSEMNVSTLELGDSALYLCASSLGGGVSTDTQYFGPGTRLTVL.